Below are 21 T cell receptor beta chains sequenced from a single sample in a study of PD-L1 blockade in urothelial cancer. Time point of the sample: pretreatment peripheral blood. The repertoire was sequenced with immunoSEQ multiplex PCR; TCRdb's copy has only in-frame clones and lacks some. The sample records about 50,000 clones, around 84% being singletons. The material was PBMCs, obtained around atezolizumab (anti-PD-L1) treatment. The receptors shown here come from a man between 65 and 85 years old with urothelial cancer.

The genes are TRBV18 and TRBJ1-3; 11 bases fit TRBD1. Trimming cost V 2 bases and J 8 bases; bases outside gene matches: 2. Germline loops: CDR1 KGHSH, CDR2 LQKENI. The CDR3 sequence is 14 residues long. The DNA of the CDR3 is TGTGCCAGCTCACCAGGGACAGGGGGAGACACCATATATTTT. Translation gives CASSPGTGGDTIYF.

This clone was detected only once. The DNA for the CDR3 is TGTGCCAGCAGCATACAGGGGTGGGACTATGGCTACACCTTC. This encodes CASSIQGWDYGYTF. J is TRBJ1-2 and V is TRBV7-8, with 7 bases fitting TRBD1. CDR1 is SGHVS and CDR2 is FQNEAQ in the germline V gene. Trimming at V came to 5 bases and at J to 3 bases, leaving 6 bases not matched to a gene. The CDR3 runs 14 residues.

This chain links TRBV4-3 with TRBJ2-5; 10 bases line up with TRBD1. Germline CDR1 is LGHNA and CDR2 is YSLEER. This CDR3 has 15 residues. V shed 4 bases, J shed 5 bases, and the junction held 7 bases outside the gene matches. Here the CDR3 DNA reads TGCGCCAGCAGCCGGTCCTGGGGACAGGGGGAGACCCAGTACTTC. As protein: CASSRSWGQGETQYF.

This sequence joins TRBV5-4 and TRBJ2-5, with TRBD1 matching over 7 bases. The CDR3 is 14 residues long. V lost 1 base and J lost 5; bases outside the gene matches: 5. Germline-derived CDR1 and CDR2 are SGHNT and YYREEE (reference sequence). The CDR3 loop reads CASSLRGRLETQYF. In DNA, the CDR3 is TGTGCCAGCAGCTTGAGGGGGCGGTTGGAGACCCAGTACTTC.

The table lists this clone with a count of one. This chain connects TRBV28 to TRBJ1-5, with TRBD1 as a possible D gene (5 bases). With 3 bases removed from V and 2 bases from J, the gap between germline ends came to 11 bases. The CDR3 length is 15 residues. CDR1 is MDHEN and CDR2 is SYDVKM in the germline V gene. The CDR3 protein is CASSFIIGGNQPQHF. The CDR3 DNA is TGTGCCAGCAGTTTTATAATAGGGGGCAATCAGCCCCAGCATTTT.

This sequence joins TRBV9 and TRBJ2-2; weak D call: TRBD1 (6 bases). The V and J ends lost 0 bases and 6 bases respectively, with 9 bases between them. This CDR3 has 14 amino acids. Germline CDR1 reads SGDLS; CDR2 reads YYNGEE. In DNA form, the CDR3 reads TGTGCCAGCAGCGTAGTTGAGGGGGCCGGGGAGCTGTTTTTT. This gives the protein CASSVVEGAGELFF. The full variable domain, completed using reference TRBV9 and TRBJ2-2, is DSGVTQTPKHLITATGQRVTLRCSPRSGDLSVYWYQQSLDQGLQFLIQYYNGEERAKGNILERFSAQQFPDLHSELNLSSLELGDSALYFCASSVVEGAGELFFGEGSRLTVL.

The chain couples TRBV27 to TRBJ1-1; 9 nucleotides agree with TRBD1. The germline gives CDR1 MNHEY, CDR2 SMNVEV (reference sequence). Unmatched junction bases numbered 10, after V lost 6 bases and J lost 8 bases. This CDR3 comprises 14 residues. The CDR3 DNA reads as TGTGCCAGCAGCCGACCGGGACAGGGACCCGAAGCTTTCTTT. Its translation: CASSRPGQGPEAFF.

V usage is TRBV6-5 and J usage is TRBJ1-2; D not resolved. CDR1 and CDR2 from the germline V gene are MNHEY and SVGAGI. The CDR3 consists of 13 residues. V was shortened by 7 bases and J by 5 bases, with 14 bases between the two germline ends. Here the CDR3 DNA reads TGTGCCAGCAAGGAGGGCAGAGAGTATGGCTACACCTTC. Residues: CASKEGREYGYTF.

CDR3 loop: CASSPPSGTTGELFF. The CDR3 DNA reads as TGTGCCAGCAGCCCACCCAGCGGGACGACCGGGGAGCTGTTTTTT. The chain joins TRBV6-1 to TRBJ2-2, with 7 bases lining up with TRBD2. The CDR3 totals 15 residues. J lost 5 bases, V lost 6 bases, and 9 bases had no gene match. Germline lookup yields CDR1 MNHNS and CDR2 SASEGT.

This CDR3 is CASVGGGERTDTQYF. CDR3 DNA: TGTGCCAGCGTGGGGGGAGGAGAGCGGACAGATACGCAGTATTTT. The chain recombines TRBV28 with TRBJ2-3, with D perhaps matching TRBD2 (6 bases). This CDR3 is built from 15 residues. The V gene's germline CDR1 is MDHEN and CDR2 SYDVKM. The V gene lost 8 bases and the J gene lost 3 bases, with 18 bases spanning the gap.

This chain joins TRBV5-8 and TRBJ2-7; 8 bases are shared with TRBD1. The junction had 9 bases not matched to a gene; V was cut back by 4 bases and J by 3 bases. CDR1 and CDR2 from the germline V gene are SGHTS and YDEGEE. This CDR3 comprises 15 residues. The CDR3: CASSMGETGVYEQYF. CDR3 DNA sequence: TGTGCCAGCAGCATGGGGGAGACAGGGGTCTACGAGCAGTACTTC.

The chain joins TRBV6-6 to TRBJ2-1; 8 positions agree with TRBD1. This CDR3 spans 14 amino acids. V gave up 3 bases and J gave up 3 bases; unmatched junction bases: 1. Germline CDR1 and CDR2: MNHNY and SVGAGI (reference sequence). The CDR3 nucleotides read TGTGCCAGCAGTTATACAGGGGGCTACAATGAGCAGTTCTTC. Protein sequence: CASSYTGGYNEQFF.

The V gene is TRBV6-1, the J gene TRBJ2-1, with TRBD2 as a possible D gene (6 bases). The V and J ends lost 5 bases and 8 bases respectively, with 16 bases between them. This CDR3 is 14 amino acids long. From germline, CDR1 is MNHNS and CDR2 SASEGT. The CDR3 DNA follows: TGTGCCAGCAGTATCCGGGACTGGGGGGATGAGCAGTTCTTC. It encodes CASSIRDWGDEQFF.

This clone was recorded a few times. V is TRBV30 and J is TRBJ1-1; the match to TRBD1 covers 10 bases. The germline V gene has CDR1 GTSNPN and CDR2 SVGIG (reference sequence). Unmatched junction bases numbered 6, after V lost 3 bases and J lost 5 bases. This CDR3 region has 14 residues. CDR3 sequence reads: CAWREGDRGTEAFF. In DNA form, the CDR3 reads TGTGCCTGGAGGGAGGGGGACAGGGGAACTGAAGCTTTCTTT.

CDR3 DNA sequence: TGTGCCAGCAGCTCTCAGGGTGGTGTATCCTACAATGAGCAGTTCTTC. Protein: CASSSQGGVSYNEQFF. The genes are TRBV5-4 and TRBJ2-1, with D possibly being TRBD1 (5 bases). The V end lost 3 bases, the J end lost 1 base, and 14 bases lay between the germline ends. This CDR3 spans 16 amino acids. From germline, CDR1 is SGHNT and CDR2 YYREEE (reference sequence).

This clone was picked up one time. The J gene is TRBJ1-1, the V gene TRBV11-2, with a weak D call TRBD1 (6 bases). The CDR3 length is 16 residues. Trimming stripped 6 bases from V and 11 bases from J, with 28 bases between. Germline loops: CDR1 SGHAT, CDR2 FQNNGV. In DNA, the CDR3 is TGTGCCAGCAGTTTCCCCCCGCCGGACAGACCCCCGCGGGCTTTCTTT. Protein sequence: CASSFPPPDRPPRAFF.

This chain joins TRBV6-6 and TRBJ1-5, with TRBD1 as a possible D gene (5 bases). Germline V CDR1 and CDR2: MNHNY, SVGAGI (reference sequence). The CDR3 sequence is 12 residues long. V lost 6 bases and J lost 5, with 8 bases in between. CDR3 in amino acids: CASRTGDQPQHF. CDR3 coding DNA: TGTGCCAGCAGGACGGGGGATCAGCCCCAGCATTTT.

This chain uses TRBV28 with TRBJ1-1; D uncertain. This CDR3 region has 14 residues. V was shortened by 6 bases and J by 5 bases, with 16 bases between the two germline ends. Germline V CDR1 and CDR2: MDHEN, SYDVKM. CDR3 sequence: CASRLGETWTEAFF. The CDR3 bases are TGTGCCAGCAGGTTAGGAGAAACGTGGACTGAAGCTTTCTTT.

This clone is a singleton in its sample. The genes are TRBV6-5 and TRBJ1-5; D might be TRBD1 (6 bases). The V gene lost 2 bases and the J gene lost 2 bases, with 10 bases spanning the gap. The CDR3 totals 15 residues. CDR1 and CDR2 (germline): MNHEY, SVGAGI. The CDR3 DNA follows: TGTGCCAGCAGTTACAGGGGGATGGGCAATCAGCCCCAGCATTTT. Translated, it gives CASSYRGMGNQPQHF.

V usage is TRBV28 and J usage is TRBJ1-5; D is uncertain. The V end lost 6 bases, the J end lost 6 bases, and 15 bases lay between the germline ends. The CDR3 runs to 14 residues. The germline CDR1 and CDR2 sequences are MDHEN and SYDVKM. The CDR3 region is CASRPSGGGQPQHF. The CDR3 DNA follows: TGTGCCAGCAGGCCGAGCGGCGGAGGTCAGCCCCAGCATTTT.

The chain employs TRBV7-2 and TRBJ2-1; 9 nucleotides line up with TRBD2. Trimming cost V 5 bases and J 3 bases; bases outside gene matches: 8. CDR3 length equals 16 residues. Germline V gene sequence: CDR1 SGHTA, CDR2 FQGNSA. CDR3 in amino acids: CASSEFSGGLYNEQFF. As DNA, the CDR3 is TGTGCCAGCAGCGAATTTAGCGGGGGTCTCTACAATGAGCAGTTCTTC. The entire variable domain, with the rest obtained from reference TRBV7-2 and TRBJ2-1, is as follows: GAGVSQSPSNKVTEKGKDVELRCDPISGHTALYWYRQSLGQGLEFLIYFQGNSAPDKSGLPSDRFSAERTGGSVSTLTIQRTQQEDSAVYLCASSEFSGGLYNEQFFGPGTRLTVL.